Below are 5 T cell receptor beta chains sequenced from a single sample in a study of beta chain features in type 1 diabetes. The authors reverse transcribed all of the isolated RNA, so sequencing captured expressed TCRB transcripts. Generated by immunoSEQ multiplex PCR, the TCRdb table keeps only in-frame clones and is missing some. The sample comprises under 500,000 clones, roughly 30% of which are singletons, and 0.05% to 0.07% rests with the top ten. Input material: naive CD4+ T cells from blood. The receptors come from a young man in good health.

This clone came up a few times. V usage is TRBV5-1 and J usage is TRBJ2-3; 8 nucleotides line up with TRBD2. The CDR3 totals 15 residues. Germline CDR1 and CDR2: SGHRS and YFSETQ. The V gene end was trimmed by 2 bases and the J gene end by 0 bases; junction bases not matched to a gene: 2. The CDR3 spells CASSFSGASTDTQYF. The CDR3 nucleotides read TGCGCCAGCAGCTTTAGCGGGGCAAGCACAGATACGCAGTATTTT. The variable domain in full, completed from reference TRBV5-1 and TRBJ2-3, reads KAGVTQTPRYLIKTRGQQVTLSCSPISGHRSVSWYQQTPGQGLQFLFEYFSETQRNKGNFPGRFSGRQFSNSRSEMNVSTLELGDSALYLCASSFSGASTDTQYFGPGTRLTVL.

The rearrangement joins TRBV10-3 to TRBJ1-2; 9 nucleotides agree with TRBD1. V lost 0 bases and J lost 7; bases outside the gene matches: 6. In germline, CDR1 is ENHRY, CDR2 SYGVKD. This CDR3 contains 15 residues. CDR3 sequence (DNA): TGTGCCATCAGTGAGTCCCAACAGGGGGCGGTTGGCTACACCTTC. Translating gives CAISESQQGAVGYTF.

This chain connects TRBV30 to TRBJ2-5; no firm D call. The CDR3 has 11 amino acids. Germline assignment: CDR1 GTSNPN and CDR2 SVGIG (reference sequence). The V end was cut by 0 bases, the J end by 4 bases, with 3 bases between. Here the CDR3 DNA reads TGTGCCTGGAGTGTAATAGAGACCCAGTACTTC. It yields the protein CAWSVIETQYF.

The V and J genes are TRBV19 and TRBJ2-7; tentatively, D is TRBD2 (6 bases). CDR1 is LNHDA, CDR2 SQIVND, per germline (reference sequence). This CDR3 comprises 13 residues. Trimming removed 6 bases at V and 4 bases at J, with 13 bases between. CDR3 loop: CASRGGLLYEQYF. DNA of the CDR3: TGTGCCAGTAGAGGAGGACTACTATACGAGCAGTACTTC.

This chain joins TRBV7-9 and TRBJ2-1; D might be TRBD1 (6 bases). Germline values: CDR1 SEHNR, CDR2 FQNEAQ (reference sequence). The CDR3 has 13 residues. V lost 3 bases, J lost 7 bases, and 10 bases lay in between. CDR3 sequence: CASSFSQGNEQFF. As DNA, the CDR3 is TGTGCCAGCAGCTTCTCCCAGGGGAATGAGCAGTTCTTC.